This T cell receptor (beta chain) was recorded in a study of cytomegalovirus exposure and HLA in healthy donors. The V gene's germline CDR1 is SGHAT and CDR2 FQNNGV. This CDR3 is built from 13 residues. Losses at the gene ends were 0 bases for V and 7 bases for J; bases not matched to a gene: 3. Study observations and caveats: The tendency of first-cohort TCR clusters to co-occur in the approximately 110 validation repertoires was the finding of a later analysis. In vitro assays verified that three CMV-associated chains recognized CMV antigens specifically.

Sequencing used immunoSEQ multiplex PCR; TCRdb keeps in-frame clones, though not all of them. Of about 400,000 clones detected, about nine tenths appear once; the ten largest clones hold approximately 0.86%. Concerning this clone: What it binds is unknown.

Sample: PBMCs. The V gene is TRBV11-2, the J gene TRBJ2-7, with 7 bases matching TRBD2. The TCR originated in a woman between 18 and 30 years old in good health and CMV-seronegative. CDR3 sequence: CASSLDLGGEQYF. CDR3 bases: TGTGCCAGCAGCTTAGATTTGGGGGGGGAGCAGTACTTC.